This T cell receptor (beta chain) stems from a study of technical replicates of blood from a few donors. The CDR3 is 16 amino acids. Germline lookup yields CDR1 SGHTA and CDR2 FQGTGA. V lost 5 bases and J lost 0, with 14 bases in between. Assay: immunoSEQ multiplex PCR; the TCRdb copy retains only in-frame clones and omits some. The profile shows about 12,000 clones, approximately 95% of them singletons. The genes are TRBV7-3 and TRBJ1-3; no reliable D call. The sequenced sample consisted of PBMCs. The source is a human donor in good health. The CDR3 is CASSPNGENSGNTIYF. CDR3 nucleotide sequence: TGTGCCAGCAGCCCTAACGGGGAAAACTCTGGAAACACCATATATTTT.